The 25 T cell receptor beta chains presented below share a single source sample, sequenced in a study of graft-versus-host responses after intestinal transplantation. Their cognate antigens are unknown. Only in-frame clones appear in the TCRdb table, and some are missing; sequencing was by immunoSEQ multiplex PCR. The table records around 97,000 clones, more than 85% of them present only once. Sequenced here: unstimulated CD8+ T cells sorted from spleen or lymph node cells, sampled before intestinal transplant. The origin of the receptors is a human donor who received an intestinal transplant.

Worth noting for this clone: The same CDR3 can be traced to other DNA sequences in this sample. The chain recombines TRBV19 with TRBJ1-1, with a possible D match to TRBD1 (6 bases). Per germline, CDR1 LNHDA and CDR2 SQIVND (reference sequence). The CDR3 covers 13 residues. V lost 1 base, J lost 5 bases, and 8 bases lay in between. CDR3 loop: CASSIGQGTEAFF. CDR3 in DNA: TGTGCCAGTAGTATAGGTCAGGGGACTGAAGCTTTCTTT.

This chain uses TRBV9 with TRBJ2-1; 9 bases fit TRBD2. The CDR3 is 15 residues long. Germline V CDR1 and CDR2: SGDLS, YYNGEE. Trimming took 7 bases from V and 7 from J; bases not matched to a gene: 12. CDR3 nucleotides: TGTGCCAGCCAAGCAGGCGGGGGGGCCTCGAATGAGCAGTTCTTC. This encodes CASQAGGGASNEQFF.

CDR3 protein: CASSHTNLNSPLHF. The CDR3 DNA sequence: TGCGCCAGCAGCCATACAAACCTAAATTCACCCCTCCACTTT. The genes are TRBV4-1 and TRBJ1-6; D is uncertain. Germline assignment: CDR1 MGHRA and CDR2 YSYEKL. V shed 3 bases and J shed 7 bases, with 10 bases lying between them. The CDR3 length is 14 residues.

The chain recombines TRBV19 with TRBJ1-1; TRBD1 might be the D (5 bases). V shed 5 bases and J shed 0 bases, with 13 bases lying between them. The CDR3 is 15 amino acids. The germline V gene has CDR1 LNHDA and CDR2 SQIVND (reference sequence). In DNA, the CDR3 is TGTGCCAGTAGTGACATCAGGGAGATGAACACTGAAGCTTTCTTT. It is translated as CASSDIREMNTEAFF.

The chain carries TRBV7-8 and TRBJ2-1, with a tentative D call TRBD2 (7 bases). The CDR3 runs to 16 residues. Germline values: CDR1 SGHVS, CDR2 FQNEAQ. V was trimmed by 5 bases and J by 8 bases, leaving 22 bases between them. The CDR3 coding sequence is TGTGCCAGCAGCACCCCTTTGGGGGGGGGCTTGGATGAGCAGTTCTTC. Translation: CASSTPLGGGLDEQFF.

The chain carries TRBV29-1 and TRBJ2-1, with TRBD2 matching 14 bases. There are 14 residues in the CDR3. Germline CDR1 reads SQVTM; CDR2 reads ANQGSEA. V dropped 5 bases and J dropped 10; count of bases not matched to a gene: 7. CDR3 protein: CSVPTSGGAKEQFF. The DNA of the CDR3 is TGCAGCGTTCCGACTAGCGGGGGGGCCAAGGAGCAGTTCTTC.

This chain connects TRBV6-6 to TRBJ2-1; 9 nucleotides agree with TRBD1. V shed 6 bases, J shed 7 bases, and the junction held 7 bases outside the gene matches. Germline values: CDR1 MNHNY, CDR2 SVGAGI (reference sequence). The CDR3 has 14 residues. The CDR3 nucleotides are TGTGCCAGCAGATCACAGGGGGCTGGGAATGAGCAGTTCTTC. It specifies CASRSQGAGNEQFF.

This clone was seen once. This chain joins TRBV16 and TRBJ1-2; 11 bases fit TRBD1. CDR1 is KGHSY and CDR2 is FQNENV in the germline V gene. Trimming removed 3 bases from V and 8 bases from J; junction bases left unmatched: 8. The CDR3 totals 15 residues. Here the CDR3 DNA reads TGTGCCAGCAGCCACTCGGACAGGGGGCAGGGCGGCTACACCTTC. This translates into CASSHSDRGQGGYTF.

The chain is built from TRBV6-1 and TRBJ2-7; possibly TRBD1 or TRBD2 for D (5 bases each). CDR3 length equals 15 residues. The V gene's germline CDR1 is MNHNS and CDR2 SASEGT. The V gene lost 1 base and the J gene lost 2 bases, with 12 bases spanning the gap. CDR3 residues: CASSEDGTRTYEQYF. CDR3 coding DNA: TGTGCCAGCAGTGAAGATGGGACCCGTACCTACGAGCAGTACTTC.

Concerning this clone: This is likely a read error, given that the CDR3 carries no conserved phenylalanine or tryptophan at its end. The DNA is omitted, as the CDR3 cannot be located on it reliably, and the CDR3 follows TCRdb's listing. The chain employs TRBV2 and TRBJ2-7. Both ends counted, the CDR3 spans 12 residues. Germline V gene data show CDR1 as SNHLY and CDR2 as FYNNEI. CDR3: CASSALVRGRGL.

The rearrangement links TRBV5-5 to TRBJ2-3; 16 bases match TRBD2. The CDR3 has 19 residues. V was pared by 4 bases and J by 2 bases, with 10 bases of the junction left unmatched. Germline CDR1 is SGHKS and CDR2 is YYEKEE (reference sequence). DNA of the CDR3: TGTGCCAGCAGCCGAGGGACTAGCGGGGGGGCCCGCCTCACAGATACGCAGTATTTT. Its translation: CASSRGTSGGARLTDTQYF.

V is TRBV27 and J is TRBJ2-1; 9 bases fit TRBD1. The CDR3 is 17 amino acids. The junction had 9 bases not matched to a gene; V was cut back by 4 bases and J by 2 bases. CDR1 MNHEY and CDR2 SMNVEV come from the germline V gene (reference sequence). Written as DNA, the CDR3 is TGTGCCAGCAGTTCCCCACTGACAGGGGGGACCTACAATGAGCAGTTCTTC. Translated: CASSSPLTGGTYNEQFF.

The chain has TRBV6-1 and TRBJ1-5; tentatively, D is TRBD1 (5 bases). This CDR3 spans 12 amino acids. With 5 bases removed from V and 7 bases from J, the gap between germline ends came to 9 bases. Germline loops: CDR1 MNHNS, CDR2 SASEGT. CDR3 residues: CASSRGDQPQHF. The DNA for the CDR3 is TGTGCCAGCAGTCGGGGGGACCAGCCCCAGCATTTT.

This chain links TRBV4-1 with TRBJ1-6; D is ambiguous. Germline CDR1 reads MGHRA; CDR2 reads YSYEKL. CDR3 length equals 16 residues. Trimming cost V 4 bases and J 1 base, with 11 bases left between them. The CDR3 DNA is TGCGCCAGCAGCCCAGGATGGGGTTCCTATAATTCACCCCTCCACTTT. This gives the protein CASSPGWGSYNSPLHF.

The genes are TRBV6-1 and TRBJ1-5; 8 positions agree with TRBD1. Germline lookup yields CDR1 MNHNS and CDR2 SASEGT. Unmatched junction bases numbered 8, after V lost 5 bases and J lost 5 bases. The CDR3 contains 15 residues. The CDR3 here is CASSQWTGHDQPQHF. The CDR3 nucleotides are TGTGCCAGCAGTCAATGGACAGGGCACGATCAGCCCCAGCATTTT.

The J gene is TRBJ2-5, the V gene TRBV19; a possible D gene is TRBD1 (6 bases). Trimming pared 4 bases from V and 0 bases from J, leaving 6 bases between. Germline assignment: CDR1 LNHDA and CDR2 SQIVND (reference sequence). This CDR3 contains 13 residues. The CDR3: CASSTGDQETQYF. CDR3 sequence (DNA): TGTGCCAGTAGTACAGGGGACCAAGAGACCCAGTACTTC.

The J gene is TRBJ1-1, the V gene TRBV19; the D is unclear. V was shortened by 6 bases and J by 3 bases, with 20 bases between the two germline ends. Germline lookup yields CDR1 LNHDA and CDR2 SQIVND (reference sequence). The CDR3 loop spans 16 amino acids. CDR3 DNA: TGTGCCAGTAGGCGAAGGAGGAATATATTGGACACTGAAGCTTTCTTT. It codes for CASRRRRNILDTEAFF.

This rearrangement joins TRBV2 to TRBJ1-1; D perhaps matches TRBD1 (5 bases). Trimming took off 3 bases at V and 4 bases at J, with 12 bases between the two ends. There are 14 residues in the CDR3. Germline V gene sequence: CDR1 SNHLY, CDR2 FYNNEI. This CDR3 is CASSDGQGGTEAFF. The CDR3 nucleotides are TGTGCCAGCAGTGATGGGCAGGGAGGCACTGAAGCTTTCTTT.

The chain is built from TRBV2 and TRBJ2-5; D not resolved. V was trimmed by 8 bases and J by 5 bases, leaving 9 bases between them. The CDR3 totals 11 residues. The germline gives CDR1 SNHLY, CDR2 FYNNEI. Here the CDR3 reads CASRTRETQYF. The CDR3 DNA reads TGTGCCAGCCGCACCCGGGAGACCCAGTACTTC.

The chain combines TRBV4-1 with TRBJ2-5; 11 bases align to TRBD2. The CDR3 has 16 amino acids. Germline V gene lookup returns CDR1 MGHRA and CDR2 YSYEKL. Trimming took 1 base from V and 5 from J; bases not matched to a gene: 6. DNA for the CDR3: TGCGCCAGCAGCCAAGTTAGCGGGGGGGCATGGGAGACCCAGTACTTC. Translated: CASSQVSGGAWETQYF.

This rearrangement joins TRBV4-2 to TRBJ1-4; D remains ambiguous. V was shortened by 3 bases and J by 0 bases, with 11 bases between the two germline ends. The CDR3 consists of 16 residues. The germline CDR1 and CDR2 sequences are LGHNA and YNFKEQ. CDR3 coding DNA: TGTGCCAGCAGCCAGGAGCAAAGGGCAACTAATGAAAAACTGTTTTTT. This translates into CASSQEQRATNEKLFF.

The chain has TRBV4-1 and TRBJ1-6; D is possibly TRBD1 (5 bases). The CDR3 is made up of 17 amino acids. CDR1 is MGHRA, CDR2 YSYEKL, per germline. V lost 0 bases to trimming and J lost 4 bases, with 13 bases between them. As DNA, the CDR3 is TGCGCCAGCAGCCAAGATGCCGGGACCTTTTATAATTCACCCCTCCACTTT. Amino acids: CASSQDAGTFYNSPLHF.

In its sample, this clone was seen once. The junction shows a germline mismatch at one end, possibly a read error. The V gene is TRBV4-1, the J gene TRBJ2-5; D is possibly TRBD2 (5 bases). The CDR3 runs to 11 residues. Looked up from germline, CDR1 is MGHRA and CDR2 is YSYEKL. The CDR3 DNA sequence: TGCGCCAGCAGCCAAGGTGGGAGTGTGGACTTC. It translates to CASSQGGSVDF.

The CDR3 coding sequence is TGTGCCAGCAGCTTAGTCGGTGTTGGCTACACCTTC. Translated, it gives CASSLVGVGYTF. V usage is TRBV11-2 and J usage is TRBJ1-2; D uncertain. V lost 1 base, J lost 7 bases, and 7 bases lay in between. Germline lookup yields CDR1 SGHAT and CDR2 FQNNGV. The CDR3 contains 12 residues.

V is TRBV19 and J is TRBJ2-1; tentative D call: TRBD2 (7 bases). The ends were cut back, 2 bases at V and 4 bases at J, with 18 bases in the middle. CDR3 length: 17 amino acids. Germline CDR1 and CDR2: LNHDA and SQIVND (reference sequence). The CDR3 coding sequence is TGTGCCAGTAGTATATCTTCCGGGGGGCAATCATACAATGAGCAGTTCTTC. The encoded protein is CASSISSGGQSYNEQFF.